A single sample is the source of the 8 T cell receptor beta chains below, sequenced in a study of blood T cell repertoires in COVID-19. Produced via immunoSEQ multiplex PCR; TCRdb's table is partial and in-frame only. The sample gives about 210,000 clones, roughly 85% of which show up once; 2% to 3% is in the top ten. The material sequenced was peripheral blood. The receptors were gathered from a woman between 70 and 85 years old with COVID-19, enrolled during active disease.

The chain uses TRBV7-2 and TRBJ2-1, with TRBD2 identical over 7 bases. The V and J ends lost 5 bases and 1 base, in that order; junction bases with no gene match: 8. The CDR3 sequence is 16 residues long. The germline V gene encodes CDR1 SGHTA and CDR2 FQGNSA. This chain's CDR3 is CASSPSAGASYNEQFF. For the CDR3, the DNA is TGTGCCAGCAGCCCATCGGCGGGAGCGTCCTACAATGAGCAGTTCTTC.

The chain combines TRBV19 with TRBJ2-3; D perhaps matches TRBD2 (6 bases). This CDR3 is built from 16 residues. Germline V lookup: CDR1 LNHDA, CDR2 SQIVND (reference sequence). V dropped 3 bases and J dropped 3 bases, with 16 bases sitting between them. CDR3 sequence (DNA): TGTGCCAGTAGTATGGGATCCGGGAGTGGTACAGATACGCAGTATTTT. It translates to CASSMGSGSGTDTQYF.

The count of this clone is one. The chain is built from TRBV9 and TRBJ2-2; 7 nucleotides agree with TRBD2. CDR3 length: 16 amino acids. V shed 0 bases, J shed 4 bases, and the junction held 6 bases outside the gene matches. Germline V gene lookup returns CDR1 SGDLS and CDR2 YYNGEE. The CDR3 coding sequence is TGTGCCAGCAGCGTAGCAGCGGGACCTACCACCGGGGAGCTGTTTTTT. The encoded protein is CASSVAAGPTTGELFF.

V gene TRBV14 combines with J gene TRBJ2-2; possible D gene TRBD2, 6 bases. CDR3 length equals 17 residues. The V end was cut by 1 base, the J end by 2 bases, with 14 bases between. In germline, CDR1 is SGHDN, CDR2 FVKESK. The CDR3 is CASSQAFSRGNTGELFF. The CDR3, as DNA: TGTGCCAGCAGCCAAGCGTTTTCGCGGGGAAACACCGGGGAGCTGTTTTTT. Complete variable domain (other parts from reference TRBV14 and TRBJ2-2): EAGVTQFPSHSVIEKGQTVTLRCDPISGHDNLYWYRRVMGKEIKFLLHFVKESKQDESGMPNNRFLAERTGGTYSTLKVQPAELEDSGVYFCASSQAFSRGNTGELFFGEGSRLTVL.

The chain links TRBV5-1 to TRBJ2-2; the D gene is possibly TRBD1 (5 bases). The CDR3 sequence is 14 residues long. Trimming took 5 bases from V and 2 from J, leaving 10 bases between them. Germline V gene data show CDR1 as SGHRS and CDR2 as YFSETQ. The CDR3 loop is CASSQTDNTGELFF. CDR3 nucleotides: TGCGCCAGCAGTCAGACAGATAACACCGGGGAGCTGTTTTTT.

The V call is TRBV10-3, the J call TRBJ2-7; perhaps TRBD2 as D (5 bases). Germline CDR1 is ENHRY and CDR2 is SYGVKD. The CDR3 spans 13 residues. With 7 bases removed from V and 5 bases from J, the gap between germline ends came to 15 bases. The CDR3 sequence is CAIKGEGSHEQYF. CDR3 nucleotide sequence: TGTGCCATCAAGGGAGAGGGTAGCCACGAGCAGTACTTC.

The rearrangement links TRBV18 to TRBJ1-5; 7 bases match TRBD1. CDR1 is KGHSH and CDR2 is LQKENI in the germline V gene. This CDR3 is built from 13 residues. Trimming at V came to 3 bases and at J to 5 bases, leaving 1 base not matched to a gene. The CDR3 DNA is TGTGCCAGCTCACCGGGGACAGATCAGCCCCAGCATTTT. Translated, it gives CASSPGTDQPQHF. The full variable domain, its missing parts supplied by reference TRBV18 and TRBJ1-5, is NAGVMQNPRHLVRRRGQEARLRCSPMKGHSHVYWYRQLPEEGLKFMVYLQKENIIDESGMPKERFSAEFPKEGPSILRIQQVVRGDSAAYFCASSPGTDQPQHFGDGTRLSIL.

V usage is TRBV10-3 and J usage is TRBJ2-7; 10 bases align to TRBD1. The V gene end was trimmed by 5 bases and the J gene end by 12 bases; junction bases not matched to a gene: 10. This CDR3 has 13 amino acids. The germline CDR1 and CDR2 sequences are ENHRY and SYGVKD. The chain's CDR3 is CAISPGTGAGGYF. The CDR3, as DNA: TGTGCCATCAGTCCCGGGACAGGGGCCGGCGGGTACTTC.